Detailed here is one T cell receptor beta chain. This clonotype was detected ten times or more. Its antigen is not yet known. No base quality values were provided; no much bigger clone lies one nucleotide off. CDR1 and CDR2 were assigned from the germline V gene as SGHTA and FQGNSA. The CDR3 spans 12 residues, from the cysteine through the phenylalanine. Only the CDR3 portion is preserved as DNA: 36 bases, with reading frame beginning at the first base. For this chain, trimming is 5 bases at the V end and 10 bases at the J end, and the number of junction bases without a gene match is 5. Ficoll-Paque density gradient centrifugation was the method used to isolate PBMCs. This sample was taken from a study of T-cell memory formation after mild COVID-19 (dated by TCRdb to about 2021). Concerning the study at large: Most TCR sequence clusters were specific to one of the two donors. T-cell clones expanding and contracting after mild COVID-19 in a couple of donors were tracked by longitudinal TCRalpha and TCRbeta repertoire sequencing. The cohort was made up of two young adult volunteers, one female and one male, who were previously healthy. Summary of the overall study and its limitations: Clones contracting from day 15 to 85 had balanced CD4/CD8 phenotypes, while a second wave expanding from day 15 to 37 was biased towards CD4+. Contracting CD4+ clones turned up mainly in the CM and EM memory subsets, whereas EMRA was where CD8+ clones were enriched. SARS-CoV-2 specificity of the second-wave clones peaking on day 37 was not confirmed. Some responding clones were detected in pre-infection memory, suggesting pre-existing cross-reactive memory T cells joined the SARS-CoV-2 response. Only a couple of mild cases were covered in the study, and larger cohorts including severe cases with pre-infection samples were considered necessary.

Instrument used: Illumina NovaSeq 6000. cDNA libraries for TCRalpha and TCRbeta were prepared by 5'RACE using constant-segment primers, with sample barcodes and unique molecular identifiers added. Trizol reagent was used to extract RNA from every sample. Amplification of the libraries took two PCR steps, and the second step added a second sample barcode plus Illumina TruSeq adapters. The libraries were sequenced on an Illumina NovaSeq using 2 x 150 bp paired-end reads. Per the authors' processing: The reads were demultiplexed and collapsed into UMI-guided consensus sequences using migec v1.2.7. With mixcr v2.1.11, UMI consensuses were aligned to TRA and TRB V and J templates and assembled into clonotypes. Clonotypes were classified as expanded or contracted when called significant by both edgeR and NoisET, with noise models trained on biological replicates. edgeR calls used a false discovery rate-adjusted p below 0.01 and a log2 fold-change threshold of 1. As an exploratory analysis of dynamics, max-normalized trajectories of the 1000 most abundant clonotypes were examined with PCA combined with hierarchical clustering. Separately sequenced CD4+ and CD8+ repertoires were used to assign a CD4 or CD8 phenotype to each responding clone. Starting from the raw public reads, TCRdb applied fastp trimming at Q25, assembled clones with MiXCR and retained in-frame beta chains. Rows merge per CDR3 protein into single entries with the most common DNA and genes. In this record, the V and J calls reflect TCRdb's handling and not the investigators' own analysis. For this sample the table gives about 400,000 distinct CDR3 sequences, of which about a sixth were detected only once. Roughly 21% of the sample is taken by the ten largest.

Sequencing was performed on PBMCs or a T cell subset sorted from them (not recorded which). The chain links TRBV7-2 with TRBJ2-1; TRBD2 agrees with 7 junctional bases. The receptor comes from a man aged 18 to 30 who had mild COVID-19 (a few samples of this study predate the infection). The sample titles of this study are shuffled in the database, so cell type and time point are left out; the donor was told from shared clones. The CDR3 protein sequence reads: CASSPGGGEQFF. The DNA reads TGTGCCAGCAGCCCGGGGGGTGGGGAGCAGTTCTTC.